This entry concerns a single T cell receptor (beta chain). Antigen specificity is unknown. This sample stems from a study of cytomegalovirus exposure and HLA in healthy donors. Overall study: The same platform as the approximately 670 first-cohort repertoires was used for the 120 validation repertoires, a later analysis reported.

Study-wide results and limits: In vitro testing confirmed three CMV-associated chains as specific for CMV antigens. Rarity characterized most TCR sequences, yet some public TCRs appeared in many donors.

Trimming left V 0 bases short and J 4 bases short, with 6 bases between. Germline assignment: CDR1 LNHNV and CDR2 YYDKDF (reference sequence). The CDR3 runs to 13 residues. Among the 120 subjects of the validation cohort, separate from the 666-subject first cohort, were the donors. Libraries were prepared by immunoSEQ multiplex PCR; TCRdb keeps only in-frame clonotypes and omits some of them. This table holds some 340,000 clones, roughly nine tenths found once. The TCR comes from a woman in her 30s in good health and CMV-seropositive. Sequenced: PBMCs. The rearrangement uses TRBV15 and TRBJ1-2, with D unclear. For the CDR3, the DNA is TGTGCCACCAGCAGAGATAGCAGCTATGGCTACACCTTC. Translating it yields CATSRDSSYGYTF. Drawing the rest from reference TRBV15 and TRBJ1-2, the complete variable domain is DAMVIQNPRYQVTQFGKPVTLSCSQTLNHNVMYWYQQKSSQAPKLLFHYYDKDFNNEADTPDNFQSRRPNTSFCFLDIRSPGLGDTAMYLCATSRDSSYGYTFGSGTRLTVV.